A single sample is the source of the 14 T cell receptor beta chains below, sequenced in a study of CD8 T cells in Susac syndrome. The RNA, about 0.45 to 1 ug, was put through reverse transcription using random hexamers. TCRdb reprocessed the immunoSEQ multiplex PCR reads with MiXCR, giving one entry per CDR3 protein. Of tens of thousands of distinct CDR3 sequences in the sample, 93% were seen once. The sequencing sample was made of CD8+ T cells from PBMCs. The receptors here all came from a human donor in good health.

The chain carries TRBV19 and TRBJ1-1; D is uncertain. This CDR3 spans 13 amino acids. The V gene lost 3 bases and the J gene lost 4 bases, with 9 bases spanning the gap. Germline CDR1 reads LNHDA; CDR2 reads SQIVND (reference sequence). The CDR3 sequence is CASSMWAATEAFF. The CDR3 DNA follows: TGTGCCAGTAGTATGTGGGCAGCCACTGAAGCTTTCTTT.

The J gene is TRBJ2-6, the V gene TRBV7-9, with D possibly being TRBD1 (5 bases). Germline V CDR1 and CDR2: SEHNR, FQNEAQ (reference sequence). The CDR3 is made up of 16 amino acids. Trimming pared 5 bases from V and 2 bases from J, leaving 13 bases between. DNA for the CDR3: TGTGCCAGCAGCCCCCGGCAGGGCCCTGGGGCCAACGTCCTGACTTTC. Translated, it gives CASSPRQGPGANVLTF.

The CDR3 DNA sequence: TGTGCCAGCGCGACAGTCTATGGCTACACCTTC. This encodes CASATVYGYTF. This chain uses TRBV7-9 with TRBJ1-2; D might be TRBD1 (5 bases). In germline, CDR1 is SEHNR, CDR2 FQNEAQ (reference sequence). With 8 bases removed from V and 4 bases from J, the gap between germline ends came to 8 bases. The CDR3 covers 11 residues.

CDR3 amino acids: CASSQWMDGYEQYF. Here the CDR3 DNA reads TGTGCCAGCTCCCAATGGATGGATGGGTACGAGCAGTACTTC. J is TRBJ2-5 and V is TRBV27, with no clear D. Near its end, the DNA agrees better with TRBJ2-7, so the J call may be wrong. Per the germline V gene, CDR1 is MNHEY and CDR2 is SMNVEV (reference sequence). There are 14 residues in the CDR3.

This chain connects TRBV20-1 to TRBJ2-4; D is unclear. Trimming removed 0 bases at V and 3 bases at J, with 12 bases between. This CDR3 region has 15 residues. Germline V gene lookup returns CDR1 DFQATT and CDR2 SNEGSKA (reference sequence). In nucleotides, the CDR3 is TGCAGTGCTAGAGATTTCCGGGTGGGCAAAAACATTCAGTACTTC. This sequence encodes CSARDFRVGKNIQYF.

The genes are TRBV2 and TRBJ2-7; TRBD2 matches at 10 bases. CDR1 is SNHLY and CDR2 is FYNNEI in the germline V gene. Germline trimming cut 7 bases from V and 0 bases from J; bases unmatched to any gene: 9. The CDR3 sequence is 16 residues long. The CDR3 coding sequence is TGTGCCAGCACCGGATCTAGGACTAGCGGCTCCTACGAGCAGTACTTC. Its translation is CASTGSRTSGSYEQYF.

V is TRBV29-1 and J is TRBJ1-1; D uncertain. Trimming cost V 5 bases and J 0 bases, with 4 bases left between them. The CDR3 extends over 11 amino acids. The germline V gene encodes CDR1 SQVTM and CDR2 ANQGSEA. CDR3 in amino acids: CSVILNTEAFF. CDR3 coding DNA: TGCAGCGTTATACTGAACACTGAAGCTTTCTTT.

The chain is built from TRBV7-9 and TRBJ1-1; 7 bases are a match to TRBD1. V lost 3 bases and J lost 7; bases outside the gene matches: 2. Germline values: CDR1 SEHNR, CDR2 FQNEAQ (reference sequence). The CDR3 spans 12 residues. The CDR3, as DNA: TGTGCCAGCAGCTTCGACAGGGATGAAGCTTTCTTT. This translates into CASSFDRDEAFF. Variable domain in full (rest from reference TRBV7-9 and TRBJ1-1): DTGVSQNPRHKITKRGQNVTFRCDPISEHNRLYWYRQTLGQGPEFLTYFQNEAQLEKSRLLSDRFSAERPKGSFSTLEIQRTEQGDSAMYLCASSFDRDEAFFGQGTRLTVV.

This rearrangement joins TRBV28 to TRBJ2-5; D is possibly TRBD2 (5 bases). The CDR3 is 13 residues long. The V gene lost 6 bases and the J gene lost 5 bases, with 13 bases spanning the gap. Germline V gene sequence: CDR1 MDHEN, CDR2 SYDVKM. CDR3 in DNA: TGTGCCAGCAGCGAGGGAATTTGGGAGACCCAGTACTTC. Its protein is CASSEGIWETQYF.

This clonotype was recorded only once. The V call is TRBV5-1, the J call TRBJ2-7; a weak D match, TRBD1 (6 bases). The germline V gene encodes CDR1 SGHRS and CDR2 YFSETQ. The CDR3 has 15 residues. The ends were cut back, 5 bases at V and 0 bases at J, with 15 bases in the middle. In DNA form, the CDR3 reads TGCGCCAGCAGGGTAGGACAGTACAACTCCTACGAGCAGTACTTC. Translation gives CASRVGQYNSYEQYF. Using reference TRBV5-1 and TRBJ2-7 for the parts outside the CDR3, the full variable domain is KAGVTQTPRYLIKTRGQQVTLSCSPISGHRSVSWYQQTPGQGLQFLFEYFSETQRNKGNFPGRFSGRQFSNSRSEMNVSTLELGDSALYLCASRVGQYNSYEQYFGPGTRLTVT.

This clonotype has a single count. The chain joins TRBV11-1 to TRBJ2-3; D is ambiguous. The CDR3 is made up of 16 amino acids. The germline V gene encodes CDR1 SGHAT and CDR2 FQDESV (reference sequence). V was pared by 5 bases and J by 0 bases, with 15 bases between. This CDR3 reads CASSVQTFSSTDTQYF. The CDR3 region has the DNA TGTGCCAGCAGCGTCCAGACTTTCTCTAGCACAGATACGCAGTATTTT.

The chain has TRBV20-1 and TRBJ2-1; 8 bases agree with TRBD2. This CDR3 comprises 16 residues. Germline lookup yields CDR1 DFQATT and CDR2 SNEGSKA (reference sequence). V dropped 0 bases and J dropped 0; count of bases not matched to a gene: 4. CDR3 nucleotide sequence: TGCAGTGCTAGAGATAAGAGCGGGAGCTCCTACAATGAGCAGTTCTTC. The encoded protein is CSARDKSGSSYNEQFF.

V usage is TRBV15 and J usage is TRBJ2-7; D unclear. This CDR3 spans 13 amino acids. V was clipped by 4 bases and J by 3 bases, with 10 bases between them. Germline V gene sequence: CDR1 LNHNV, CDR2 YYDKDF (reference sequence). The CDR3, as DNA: TGTGCCACCAGCAAGTCTCTCGGCTACGAGCAGTACTTC. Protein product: CATSKSLGYEQYF.

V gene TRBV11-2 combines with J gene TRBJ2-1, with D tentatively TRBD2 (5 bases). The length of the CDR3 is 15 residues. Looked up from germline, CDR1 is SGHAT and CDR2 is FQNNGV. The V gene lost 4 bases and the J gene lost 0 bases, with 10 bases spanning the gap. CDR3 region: CASSSSGSSYNEQFF. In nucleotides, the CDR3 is TGTGCCAGCAGCTCCAGCGGTAGCTCCTACAATGAGCAGTTCTTC. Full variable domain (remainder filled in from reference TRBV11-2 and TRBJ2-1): EAGVAQSPRYKIIEKRQSVAFWCNPISGHATLYWYQQILGQGPKLLIQFQNNGVVDDSQLPKDRFSAERLKGVDSTLKIQPAKLEDSAVYLCASSSSGSSYNEQFFGPGTRLTVL.